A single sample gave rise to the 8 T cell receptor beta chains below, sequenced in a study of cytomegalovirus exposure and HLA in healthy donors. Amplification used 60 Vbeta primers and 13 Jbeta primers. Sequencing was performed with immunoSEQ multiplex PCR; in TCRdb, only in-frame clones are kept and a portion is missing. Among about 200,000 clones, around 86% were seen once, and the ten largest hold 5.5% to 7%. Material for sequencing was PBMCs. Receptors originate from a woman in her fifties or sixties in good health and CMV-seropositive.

CDR3 loop: CASSPRLQYNEQFF. As DNA, the CDR3 is TGTGCCAGCAGCCCCCGGCTACAGTACAATGAGCAGTTCTTC. V usage is TRBV7-9 and J usage is TRBJ2-1; D gene unclear. The length of the CDR3 is 14 residues. The V gene's germline CDR1 is SEHNR and CDR2 FQNEAQ (reference sequence). Trimming stripped 5 bases from V and 4 bases from J, with 12 bases between.

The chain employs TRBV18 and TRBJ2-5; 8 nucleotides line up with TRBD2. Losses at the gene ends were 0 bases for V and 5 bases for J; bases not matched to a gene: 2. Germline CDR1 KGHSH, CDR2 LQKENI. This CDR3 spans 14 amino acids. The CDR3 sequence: CASSPPGLGETQYF. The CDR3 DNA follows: TGTGCCAGCTCACCACCGGGACTAGGGGAGACCCAGTACTTC.

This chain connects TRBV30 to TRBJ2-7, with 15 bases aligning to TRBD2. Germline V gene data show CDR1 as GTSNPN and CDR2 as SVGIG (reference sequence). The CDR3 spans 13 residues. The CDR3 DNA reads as TGTGCTGGACTAGCGGGAGGGGGGTACGAGCAGTACTTC. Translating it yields CAGLAGGGYEQYF.

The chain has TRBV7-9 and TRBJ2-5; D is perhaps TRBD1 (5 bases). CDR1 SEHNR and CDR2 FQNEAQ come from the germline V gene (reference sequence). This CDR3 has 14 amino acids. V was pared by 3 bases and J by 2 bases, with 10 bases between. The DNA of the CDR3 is TGTGCCAGCAGCTTTCGGACACGACAAGAGACCCAGTACTTC. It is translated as CASSFRTRQETQYF.

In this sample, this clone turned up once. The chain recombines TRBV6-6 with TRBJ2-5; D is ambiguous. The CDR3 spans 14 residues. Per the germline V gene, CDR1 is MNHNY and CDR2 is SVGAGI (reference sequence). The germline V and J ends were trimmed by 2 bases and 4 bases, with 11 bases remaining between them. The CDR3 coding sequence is TGTGCCAGCAGTTACGATTTAGTTGCAGAGACCCAGTACTTC. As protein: CASSYDLVAETQYF.

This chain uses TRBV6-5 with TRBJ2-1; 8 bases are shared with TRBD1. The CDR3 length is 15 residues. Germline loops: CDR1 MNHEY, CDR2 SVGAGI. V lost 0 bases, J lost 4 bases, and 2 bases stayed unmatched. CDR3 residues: CASSYSNRGYNEQFF. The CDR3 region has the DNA TGTGCCAGCAGTTACTCCAACAGGGGGTACAATGAGCAGTTCTTC.

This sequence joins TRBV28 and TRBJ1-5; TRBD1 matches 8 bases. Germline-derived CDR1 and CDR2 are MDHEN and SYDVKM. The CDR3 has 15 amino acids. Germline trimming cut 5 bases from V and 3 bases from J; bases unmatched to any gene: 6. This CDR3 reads CASSGAGGNNQPQHF. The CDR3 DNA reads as TGTGCCAGCAGTGGGGCAGGGGGCAACAATCAGCCCCAGCATTTT.

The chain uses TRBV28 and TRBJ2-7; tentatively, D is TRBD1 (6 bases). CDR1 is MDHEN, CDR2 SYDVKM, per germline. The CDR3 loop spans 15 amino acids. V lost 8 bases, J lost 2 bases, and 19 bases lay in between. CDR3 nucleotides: TGTGCCAGCGGAGGAACAGGGAGAGTGGCCTACGAGCAGTACTTC. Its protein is CASGGTGRVAYEQYF.